These T cell receptor beta chains were read from a single sample in a study of blood T cell repertoires in COVID-19. TCRdb's copy holds only in-frame clones and misses some; the assay was immunoSEQ multiplex PCR. The data contain approximately 490,000 clones, 75% to 90% of them seen just once; the ten biggest clones take up under 0.75%. Sequencing was performed on PBMCs or T cells enriched from blood (not recorded which). All receptors come from a woman younger than 30 who had recovered from COVID-19. The CDR3 runs from the conserved cysteine through the conserved F or W. Each record gives: clone size, J gene, V gene, D gene, CDR3 DNA, CDR3 protein. The D gene is left open where the match is weak. Where a row states a size, it is once, few, many or the class of an expanded clone; other rows omit it.

once,TRBJ1-2,TRBV6-2/TRBV6-3,TRBD1,TGTGCCAGCAGTTATCCGGGGACAGGGAACTATGGCTACACCTTC,CASSYPGTGNYGYTF
.,TRBJ1-1,TRBV27,TRBD1,TGTGCCAGCAGCCCGGGACAGGGAATGAACACTGAAGCTTTCTTT,CASSPGQGMNTEAFF
.,TRBJ2-1,TRBV12-3/TRBV12-4,.,TGTGCCAGCAGGACGGACACGTACAATGAGCAGTTCTTC,CASRTDTYNEQFF
once,TRBJ2-7,TRBV5-1,TRBD2,TGCGCCAGCAGCTTGGATACTGGGACTAGCGGGGGGCCAGCCTACGAGCAGTACTTC,CASSLDTGTSGGPAYEQYF
.,TRBJ1-6,TRBV27,.,TGTGCCAGCAAGGCTCTAGCGACGGCCAAGGATAATTCACCCCTCCACTTT,CASKALATAKDNSPLHF
once,TRBJ1-5,TRBV2,.,TGTGCCAGCAGTGTGGGATCAGGGGTCTATCAGCCCCAGCATTTT,CASSVGSGVYQPQHF
.,TRBJ2-4,TRBV5-1,.,TGCGCCAGCAGCACCGGAACGGGGGCCAAAAACATTCAGTACTTC,CASSTGTGAKNIQYF
.,TRBJ2-2,TRBV27,TRBD1,TGTGCCAGCAGTTTCAGTCGGACAGGGGGGAACGGGGAGCTGTTTTTT,CASSFSRTGGNGELFF
.,TRBJ2-5,TRBV20-1,.,TGCAGTGTGCCCGGGGGAGAGACCCAGTACTTC,CSVPGGETQYF
few,TRBJ1-1,TRBV7-2,TRBD1,TGTGCCAGCAGCCCGGGACAGTTCAACATGAACACTGAAGCTTTCTTT,CASSPGQFNMNTEAFF
.,TRBJ1-2,TRBV28,.,TGTGCCAGCAGTTCGCCCCTACTCGGTGTCTATGGCTACACCTTC,CASSSPLLGVYGYTF
.,TRBJ1-6,TRBV7-2,.,TGTGCCAGCAGCTTAATGGCTGGGGCAGGTGGGTCACCCCTCCACTTT,CASSLMAGAGGSPLHF
.,TRBJ1-6,TRBV5-1,TRBD1,TGCGCCAGCAGCTTGGGGCTCCCAGGGGGTTCACCCCTCCACTTT,CASSLGLPGGSPLHF
.,TRBJ2-5,TRBV2,.,TGTGCCAGCGCCCGACAGCAAGAGACCCAGTACTTC,CASARQQETQYF
.,TRBJ2-3,TRBV6-2/TRBV6-3,.,TGTGCCAGCAGTTACGCCACCGGCAGGGGGGATTTGGGATTT,CASSYATGRGDLGF
.,TRBJ2-1,TRBV5-4,TRBD2,TGTGCCAGCAGCTCGGGACTAGCGGGGGGAACGAATGAGCAGTTCTTC,CASSSGLAGGTNEQFF
few,TRBJ2-2,TRBV11-2,.,TGTGCCAGCAGCCGCAGAAGTCCCGAGCTGTTTTTT,CASSRRSPELFF
.,TRBJ2-5,TRBV2,TRBD1,TGTGCCAGCAGTTTACATCCAGGGGGCTCACAAGAGACCCAGTACTTC,CASSLHPGGSQETQYF
.,TRBJ1-2,TRBV18,.,TGTGCCAGCTCACCGTCGGGAGGGAACTATGGCTACACCTTC,CASSPSGGNYGYTF
.,TRBJ1-5,TRBV12-5,TRBD1,TGTGCTAGTGGTTGGACGGGACAGGGGACAGGGCAGCCCCAGCATTTT,CASGWTGQGTGQPQHF
.,TRBJ2-1,TRBV30,TRBD1,TGTGCCTGGAGTCTTCAAAGAGGGACAGGGGGCAATGAGCAGTTCTTC,CAWSLQRGTGGNEQFF
few,TRBJ2-3,TRBV7-3,.,TGTGCCTCTCTTAACCGTAACTTTTTCCCTGGCACAGATACGCAGTATTTT,CASLNRNFFPGTDTQYF
.,TRBJ2-3,TRBV29-1,TRBD2,TGCAGCGTTGTACCGCTCGGGGGGGCCTACACAGATACGCAGTATTTT,CSVVPLGGAYTDTQYF